This T cell receptor beta chain derives from a study of spatial heterogeneity in lung cancer (dated by TCRdb to the late 2010s). Regarding the complete study: Beta-chain transcripts were consistently detected in greater numbers than alpha-chain transcripts, which likely reflects a higher abundance of beta-chain transcripts. In non-small cell lung cancer, the study quantitatively compared TCR alpha and beta repertoires across several tumor regions, matched nontumor lung, and blood. A strong correlation was found between TCR transcript counts in tumor regions and a T cell transcriptional module score from matched bulk RNA-seq. Nonsynonymous mutation counts, determined by whole-exome sequencing of tumor tissue, were related to TCR repertoire features. In the raw uncorrected reads, each unique combination of TCR and UMI appeared more than ten times on average. Both alpha and beta chains were TCR-sequenced in samples taken at surgery, namely 220 tumor regions, roughly 64 matched nontumor lung samples and just over 55 PBMC samples.

According to the germline V gene, CDR1 reads SNHLY and CDR2 reads FYNNEI. The junction shows trimming of 10 bases on V and 5 bases on J, and the gene matches do not reach 10 bases of it. From the cysteine through the phenylalanine, the CDR3 covers 13 amino acids. Of the read, only the CDR3 DNA is kept; its 39 bases are in frame from base 1. Receptor libraries were prepared by 5' RACE. These reads were obtained on a NextSeq 500. In the TCR library protocol, a unique molecular identifier was attached to each TCR cDNA molecule so that PCR and sequencing errors could be corrected. In the original analysis: TCR identification, UMI-based error correction and CDR3 extraction were performed with Decombinator tools. Expanded TCRs were defined as those above a frequency of 2 per 1,000, corresponding to the top 1% of the tumor frequency distribution. Expanded tumor TCRs were classed as regional if statistically deemed absent (corrected P<0.05) from at least one tumor region, otherwise ubiquitous. Rényi diversity was computed with the R vegan package after subsampling each repertoire 100 times to 5,000 TCRs. CDR3 similarity networks were constructed using string-kernel similarity of amino acid triplets, with links drawn between CDR3s whose pairwise similarity was above 0.82. The raw public data were reprocessed by TCRdb itself: fastp quality trimming at Q25, MiXCR clonotype calling, in-frame beta chains only. Each CDR3 protein gets just one entry, which takes the most common genes and DNA from the rows behind it. The V and J calls were not made by the authors but by TCRdb's processing. The sample records some 16,000 distinct CDR3 sequences, 6.5% to 8.5% of which are singletons. Clones ranked in the top ten supply around 20% of the sample.

The intended sense of this specimen's time point label: sample taken at primary tumor resection. Donors were 70 or so patients with early-stage, untreated non-small cell lung cancer from the lung TRACERx cohort. For TCR sequencing, whole RNA was extracted from tumor and nontumor lung tissue, or from cryopreserved PBMC samples, and no cell sorting was done. Only patients for whom sufficient RNA was available from at least two tumor regions were selected for TCR sequencing. Tumor and adjacent nontumor lung specimens were reviewed by a lung pathologist before selection. What the work shows at the level of the full study, not this receptor alone: Estimated TCR-seq coverage of tumor T cells was only roughly 7% for alpha chains and 13% for beta chains. The number of expanded intratumoral alpha and beta TCRs correlated with the tumor nonsynonymous mutation count. Counts of ubiquitous and regional expanded TCRs correlated with counts of ubiquitous and regional nonsynonymous mutations, respectively. Additional single-cell paired TCR alpha and beta sequencing was considered necessary to confirm, at a functional level, the hypothesis that regional TCRs recognize regional mutations.

This clonotype was counted between two and nine times. The antigen it binds to is not known. The input lacks base qualities; no much larger clone sits a single base away. This beta chain turned up in a library designed for alpha chains; as an off-target read, its abundance says little. The rearrangement joined TRBV2 to TRBJ2-5, and TRBD1 aligns with 7 junction nucleotides. The TCR comes from a female donor with early-stage non-small cell lung cancer. The source material was lung tumor tissue, sampled at surgery. This receptor carries the CDR3 CAKGGTGMETQYF. The bases are TGTGCCAAAGGGGGCACAGGGATGGAGACCCAGTACTTC.